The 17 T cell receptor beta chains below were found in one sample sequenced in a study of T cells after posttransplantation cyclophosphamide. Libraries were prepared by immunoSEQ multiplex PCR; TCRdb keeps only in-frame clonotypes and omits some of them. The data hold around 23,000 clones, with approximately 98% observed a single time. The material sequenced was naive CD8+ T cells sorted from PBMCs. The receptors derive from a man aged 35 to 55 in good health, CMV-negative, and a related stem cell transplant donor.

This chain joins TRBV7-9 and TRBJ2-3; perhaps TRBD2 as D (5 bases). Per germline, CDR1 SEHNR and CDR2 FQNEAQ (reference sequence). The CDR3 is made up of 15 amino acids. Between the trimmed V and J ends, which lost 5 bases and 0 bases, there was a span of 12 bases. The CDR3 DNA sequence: TGTGCCAGCAGCGTCGGACTCAGGAGCACAGATACGCAGTATTTT. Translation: CASSVGLRSTDTQYF.

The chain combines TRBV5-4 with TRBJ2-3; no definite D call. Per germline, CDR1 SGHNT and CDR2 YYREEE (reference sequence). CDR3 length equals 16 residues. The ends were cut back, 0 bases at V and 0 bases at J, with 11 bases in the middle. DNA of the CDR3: TGTGCCAGCAGCTTGGTGGCACAACGAAGCACAGATACGCAGTATTTT. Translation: CASSLVAQRSTDTQYF.

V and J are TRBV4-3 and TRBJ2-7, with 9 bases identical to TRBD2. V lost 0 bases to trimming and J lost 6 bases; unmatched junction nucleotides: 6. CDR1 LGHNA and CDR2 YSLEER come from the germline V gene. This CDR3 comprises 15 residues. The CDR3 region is CASSQDGAGGGEQYF. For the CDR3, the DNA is TGCGCCAGCAGCCAAGATGGGGCGGGAGGGGGCGAGCAGTACTTC.

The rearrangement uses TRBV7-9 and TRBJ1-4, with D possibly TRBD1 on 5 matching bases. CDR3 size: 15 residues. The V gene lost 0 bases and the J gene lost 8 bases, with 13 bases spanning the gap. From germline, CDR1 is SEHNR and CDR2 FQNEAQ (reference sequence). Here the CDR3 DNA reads TGTGCCAGCAGCTTAGCAGGCGGGGCTGGCGAAAAACTGTTTTTT. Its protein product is CASSLAGGAGEKLFF.

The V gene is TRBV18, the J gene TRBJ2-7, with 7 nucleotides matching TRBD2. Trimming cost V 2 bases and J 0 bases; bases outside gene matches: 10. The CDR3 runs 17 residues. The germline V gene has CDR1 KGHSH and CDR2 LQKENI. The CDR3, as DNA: TGTGCCAGCTCACCAAGCCGGCTAGCGGCTAACTCCTACGAGCAGTACTTC. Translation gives CASSPSRLAANSYEQYF.

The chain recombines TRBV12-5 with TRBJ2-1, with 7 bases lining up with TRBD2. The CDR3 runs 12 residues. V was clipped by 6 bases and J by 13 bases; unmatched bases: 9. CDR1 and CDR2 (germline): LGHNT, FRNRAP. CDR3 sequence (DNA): TGTGCTAGTGGAGCCCTCGGGACTAATCAGTTCTTC. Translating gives CASGALGTNQFF.

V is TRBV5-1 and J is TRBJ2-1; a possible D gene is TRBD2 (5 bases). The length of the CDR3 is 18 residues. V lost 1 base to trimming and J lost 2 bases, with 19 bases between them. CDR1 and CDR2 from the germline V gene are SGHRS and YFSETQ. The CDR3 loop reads CASSLLWTRLETYNEQFF. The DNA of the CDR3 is TGCGCCAGCAGCTTGTTGTGGACTCGCTTGGAGACCTACAATGAGCAGTTCTTC.

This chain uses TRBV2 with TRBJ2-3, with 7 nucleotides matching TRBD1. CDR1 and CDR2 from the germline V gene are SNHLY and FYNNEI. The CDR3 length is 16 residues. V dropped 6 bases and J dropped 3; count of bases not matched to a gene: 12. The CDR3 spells CASRGPGTASTDTQYF. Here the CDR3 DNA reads TGTGCCAGCAGGGGCCCCGGGACAGCTTCAACAGATACGCAGTATTTT.

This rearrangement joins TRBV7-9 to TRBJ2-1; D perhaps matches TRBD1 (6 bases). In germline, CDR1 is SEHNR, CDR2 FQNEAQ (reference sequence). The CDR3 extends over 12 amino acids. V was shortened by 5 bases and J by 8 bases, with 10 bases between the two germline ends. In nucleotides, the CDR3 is TGTGCCAGCAGCCCCGAGGGGGATGAGCAGTTCTTC. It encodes CASSPEGDEQFF.

For the CDR3, the DNA is TGTGCCAGCAGAGGGGACTCTGGGGCCAACGTCCTGACTTTC. It specifies CASRGDSGANVLTF. The chain has TRBV6-1 and TRBJ2-6; weak D call: TRBD1 (5 bases). The CDR3 runs to 14 residues. Germline-derived CDR1 and CDR2 are MNHNS and SASEGT. The germline V and J ends were trimmed by 6 bases and 0 bases, with 6 bases remaining between them.

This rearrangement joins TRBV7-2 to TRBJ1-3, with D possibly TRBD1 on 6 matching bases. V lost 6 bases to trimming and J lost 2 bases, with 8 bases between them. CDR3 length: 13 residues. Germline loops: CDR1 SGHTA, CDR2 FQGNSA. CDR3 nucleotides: TGTGCCAGCAGTTGGGGGCCTGGAAACACCATATATTTT. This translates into CASSWGPGNTIYF.

CDR3 residues: CASTETSGVTDTQYF. CDR3 bases: TGTGCCAGCACCGAGACTAGCGGGGTTACAGATACGCAGTATTTT. The J gene is TRBJ2-3, the V gene TRBV2; 11 bases are a match to TRBD2. This CDR3 is built from 15 residues. Germline values: CDR1 SNHLY, CDR2 FYNNEI. Germline trimming cut 7 bases from V and 3 bases from J; bases unmatched to any gene: 6.

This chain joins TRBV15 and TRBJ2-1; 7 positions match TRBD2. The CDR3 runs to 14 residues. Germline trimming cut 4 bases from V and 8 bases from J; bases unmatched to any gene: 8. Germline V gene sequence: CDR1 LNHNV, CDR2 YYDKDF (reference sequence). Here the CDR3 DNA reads TGTGCCACCAGCACAACGCGGGAGCTCGATGAGCAGTTCTTC. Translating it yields CATSTTRELDEQFF.

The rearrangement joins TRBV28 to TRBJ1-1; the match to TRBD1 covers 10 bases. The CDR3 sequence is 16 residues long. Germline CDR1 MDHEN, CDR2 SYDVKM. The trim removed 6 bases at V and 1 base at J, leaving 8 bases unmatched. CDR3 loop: CASRPGTGVSNTEAFF. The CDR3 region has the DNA TGTGCCAGCAGGCCCGGGACAGGGGTTTCGAACACTGAAGCTTTCTTT.

This CDR3 is CASTPQGLSYEQYF. In DNA, the CDR3 is TGTGCCAGCACCCCACAGGGCCTTTCCTACGAGCAGTACTTC. The chain joins TRBV6-5 to TRBJ2-7; possible D gene TRBD1, 6 bases. This CDR3 is built from 14 residues. Trimming left V 7 bases short and J 1 base short, with 14 bases between. The V gene's germline CDR1 is MNHEY and CDR2 SVGAGI.

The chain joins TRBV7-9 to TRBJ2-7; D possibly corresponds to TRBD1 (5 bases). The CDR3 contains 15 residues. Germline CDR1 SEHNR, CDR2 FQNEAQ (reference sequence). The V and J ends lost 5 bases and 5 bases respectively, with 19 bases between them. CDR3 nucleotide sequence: TGTGCCAGCAGCCCGACCCTGACAGTCCCTGACGAGCAGTACTTC. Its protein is CASSPTLTVPDEQYF. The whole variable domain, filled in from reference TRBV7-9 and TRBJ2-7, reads DTGVSQNPRHKITKRGQNVTFRCDPISEHNRLYWYRQTLGQGPEFLTYFQNEAQLEKSRLLSDRFSAERPKGSFSTLEIQRTEQGDSAMYLCASSPTLTVPDEQYFGPGTRLTVT.

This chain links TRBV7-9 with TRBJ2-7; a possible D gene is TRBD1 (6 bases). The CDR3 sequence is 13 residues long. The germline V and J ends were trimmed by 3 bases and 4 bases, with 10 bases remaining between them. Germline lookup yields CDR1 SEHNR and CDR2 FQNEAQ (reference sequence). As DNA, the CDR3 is TGTGCCAGCAGCTTTTACAGGGCTTACGAGCAGTACTTC. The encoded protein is CASSFYRAYEQYF.